The entry below describes one T cell receptor (beta chain). V lost 4 bases and J 5 bases, leaving 8 bases between the germline ends. CDR1 LGHNA and CDR2 YSLEER come from the germline V gene. CDR3 length equals 12 residues. The data originate from a study of technical replicates of blood from a few donors. TCRdb's table, derived via immunoSEQ multiplex PCR, lists solely in-frame clones and lacks some. This table has some 80,000 clones, 96% appearing once. This chain uses TRBV4-3 with TRBJ2-5; unclear D gene. Sequencing used T cells isolated from PBMCs. This receptor was obtained from a human donor in good health. CDR3 nucleotide sequence: TGCGCCAGCAGCCCACGAGAGGAGACCCAGTACTTC. Translated, it gives CASSPREETQYF.